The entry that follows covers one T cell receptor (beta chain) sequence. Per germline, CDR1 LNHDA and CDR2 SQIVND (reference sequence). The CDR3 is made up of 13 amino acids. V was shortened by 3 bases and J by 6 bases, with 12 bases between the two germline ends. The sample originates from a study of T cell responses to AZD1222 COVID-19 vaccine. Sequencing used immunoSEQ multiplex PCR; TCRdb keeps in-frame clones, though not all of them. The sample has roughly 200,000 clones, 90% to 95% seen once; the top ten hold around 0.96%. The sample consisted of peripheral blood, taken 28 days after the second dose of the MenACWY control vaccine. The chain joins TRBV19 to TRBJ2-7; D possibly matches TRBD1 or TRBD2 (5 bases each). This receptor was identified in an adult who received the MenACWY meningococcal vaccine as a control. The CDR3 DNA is TGTGCCAGTAGTATCCTGGGGACGGGCGAGCAGTACTTC. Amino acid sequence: CASSILGTGEQYF.